This T cell receptor beta chain comes out of a study of immune heterogeneity within non-small cell lung tumors. Findings of the study overall: Recurrence of identical dominant CDR3 beta clonotypes was observed across tumor sites within a patient, alongside site-unique high-frequency clones.

This clonotype was counted between two and nine times. What it recognizes is unknown. With V trimmed by 0 bases and J by 0 bases, 15 bases remained unmatched. CDR1 is KGHSH, CDR2 LQKENI, per germline. The CDR3 sequence is 22 residues long. TCR beta CDR3 was amplified by multiplex PCR, first round 10 cycles, 32 V and 13 J primers. Via MiXCR, TCRdb re-called the multiplex PCR reads, giving one row per CDR3 protein. Counted here are 9,500 to 10,000 distinct CDR3 sequences, 31% occurring once; the ten biggest clones make up roughly 10%. TCRs were amplified from approximately 600 ng gDNA of bulk tumor per sample. Widely spaced biopsies, several per primary tumor, were obtained at surgery. Patients had untreated, newly diagnosed non-small cell lung cancer and underwent curative surgery.

The chain carries TRBV18 and TRBJ2-1, with TRBD2 identical over 12 bases. Input material: lung tumor tissue. The receptor comes from a man aged 55 to 70 with non-small cell lung cancer. CDR3 loop: CASSPPRGPGLAGHSSYNEQFF. CDR3 DNA: TGTGCCAGCTCACCACCGAGGGGGCCGGGACTAGCGGGCCACAGCTCCTACAATGAGCAGTTCTTC.